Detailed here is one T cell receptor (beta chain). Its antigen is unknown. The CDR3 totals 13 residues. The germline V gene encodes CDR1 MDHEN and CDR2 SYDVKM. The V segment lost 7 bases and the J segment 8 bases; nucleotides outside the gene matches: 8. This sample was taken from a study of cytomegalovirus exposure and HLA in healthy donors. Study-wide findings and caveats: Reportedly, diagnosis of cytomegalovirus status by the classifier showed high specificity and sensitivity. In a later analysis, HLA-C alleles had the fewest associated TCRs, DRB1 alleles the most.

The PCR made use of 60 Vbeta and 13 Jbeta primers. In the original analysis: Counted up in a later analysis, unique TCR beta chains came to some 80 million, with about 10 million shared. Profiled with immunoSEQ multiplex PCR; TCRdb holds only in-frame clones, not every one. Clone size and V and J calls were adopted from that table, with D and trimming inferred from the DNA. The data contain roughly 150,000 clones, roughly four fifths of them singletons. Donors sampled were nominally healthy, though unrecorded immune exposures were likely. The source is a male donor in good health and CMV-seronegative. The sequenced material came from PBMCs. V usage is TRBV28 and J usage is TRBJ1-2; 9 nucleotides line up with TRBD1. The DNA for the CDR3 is TGTGCCAGCACCTCCGGGACAGGGAACGGCTACACCTTC. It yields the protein CASTSGTGNGYTF.